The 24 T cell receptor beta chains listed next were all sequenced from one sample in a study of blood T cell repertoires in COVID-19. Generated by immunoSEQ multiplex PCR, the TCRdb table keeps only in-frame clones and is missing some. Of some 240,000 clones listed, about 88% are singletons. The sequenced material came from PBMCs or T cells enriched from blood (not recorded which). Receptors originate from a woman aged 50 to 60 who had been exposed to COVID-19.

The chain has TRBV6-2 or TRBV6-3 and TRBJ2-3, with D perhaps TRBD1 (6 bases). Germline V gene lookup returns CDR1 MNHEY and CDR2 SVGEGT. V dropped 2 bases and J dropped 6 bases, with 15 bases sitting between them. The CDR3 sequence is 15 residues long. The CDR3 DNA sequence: TGTGCCAGCAGTTACGTGGGGGCCCAGACCGATACGCAGTATTTT. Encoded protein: CASSYVGAQTDTQYF.

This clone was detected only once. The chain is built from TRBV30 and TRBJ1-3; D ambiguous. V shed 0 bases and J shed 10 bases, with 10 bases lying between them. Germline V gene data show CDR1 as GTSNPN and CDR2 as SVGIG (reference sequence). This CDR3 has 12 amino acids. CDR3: CAWSVSLNTIYF. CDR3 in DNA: TGTGCCTGGAGTGTTTCTCTTAATACCATATATTTT.

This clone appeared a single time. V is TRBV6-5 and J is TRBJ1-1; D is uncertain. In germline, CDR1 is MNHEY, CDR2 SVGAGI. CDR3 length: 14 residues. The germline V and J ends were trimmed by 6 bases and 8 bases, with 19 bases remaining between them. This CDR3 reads CASSRWNWRVEAFF. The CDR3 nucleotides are TGTGCCAGCAGCCGGTGGAATTGGAGGGTGGAAGCTTTCTTT.

The CDR3 sequence: CASSFSDGNTIYF. CDR3 bases: TGTGCCAGCAGCTTCAGCGACGGAAACACCATATATTTT. The genes are TRBV7-9 and TRBJ1-3; no clear D. CDR1 is SEHNR and CDR2 is FQNEAQ in the germline V gene (reference sequence). This CDR3 has 13 residues. Trimming removed 3 bases at V and 4 bases at J, with 7 bases between.

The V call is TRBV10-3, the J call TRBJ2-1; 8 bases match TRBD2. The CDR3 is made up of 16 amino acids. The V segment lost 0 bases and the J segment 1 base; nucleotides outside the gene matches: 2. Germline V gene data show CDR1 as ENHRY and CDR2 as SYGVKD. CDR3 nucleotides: TGTGCCATCAGTGAGTCGAGCGGGGGATCCTACAATGAGCAGTTCTTC. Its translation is CAISESSGGSYNEQFF.

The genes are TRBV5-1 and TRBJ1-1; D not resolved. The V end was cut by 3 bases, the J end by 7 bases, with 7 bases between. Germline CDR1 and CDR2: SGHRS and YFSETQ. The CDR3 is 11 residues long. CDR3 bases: TGCGCCAGCAGCTCCGCAGGTGAAGCTTTCTTT. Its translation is CASSSAGEAFF.

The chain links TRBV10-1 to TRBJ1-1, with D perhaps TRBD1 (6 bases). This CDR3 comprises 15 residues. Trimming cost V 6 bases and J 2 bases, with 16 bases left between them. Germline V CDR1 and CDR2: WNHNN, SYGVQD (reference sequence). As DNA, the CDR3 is TGCGCCAGCAGATTACAGGGCTCCCGAAACACTGAAGCTTTCTTT. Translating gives CASRLQGSRNTEAFF.

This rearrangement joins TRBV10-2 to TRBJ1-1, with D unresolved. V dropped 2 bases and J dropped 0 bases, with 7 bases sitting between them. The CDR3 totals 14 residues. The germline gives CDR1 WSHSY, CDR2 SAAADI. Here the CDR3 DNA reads TGCGCCAGCAGTGAGCGGGGTATGAACACTGAAGCTTTCTTT. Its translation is CASSERGMNTEAFF.

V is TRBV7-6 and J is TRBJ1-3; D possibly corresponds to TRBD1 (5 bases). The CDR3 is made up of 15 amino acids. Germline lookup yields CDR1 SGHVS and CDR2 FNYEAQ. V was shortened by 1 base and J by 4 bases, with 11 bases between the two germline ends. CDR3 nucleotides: TGTGCCAGCAGCTTAGGCCCGGCAGGGGGAAACACCATATATTTT. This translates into CASSLGPAGGNTIYF.

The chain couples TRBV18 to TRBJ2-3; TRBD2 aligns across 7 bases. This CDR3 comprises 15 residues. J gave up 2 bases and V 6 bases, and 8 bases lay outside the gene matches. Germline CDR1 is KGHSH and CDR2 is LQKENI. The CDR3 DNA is TGTGCCAGCTCGTCGGGACTACTACCCACAGATACGCAGTATTTT. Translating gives CASSSGLLPTDTQYF.

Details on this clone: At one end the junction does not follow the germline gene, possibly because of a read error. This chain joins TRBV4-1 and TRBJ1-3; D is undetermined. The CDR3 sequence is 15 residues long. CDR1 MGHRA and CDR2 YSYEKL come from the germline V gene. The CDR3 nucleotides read TGCGCCAGCGGCCAAGATCACGGCTCTGGAAACACCATATATTTT. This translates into CASGQDHGSGNTIYF.

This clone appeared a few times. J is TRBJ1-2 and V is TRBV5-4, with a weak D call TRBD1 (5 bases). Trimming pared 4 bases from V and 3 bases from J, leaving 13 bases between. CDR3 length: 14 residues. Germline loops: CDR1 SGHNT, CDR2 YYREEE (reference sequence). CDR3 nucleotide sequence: TGTGCCAGCAGCCTGGGACTGGCTCACTATGGCTACACCTTC. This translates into CASSLGLAHYGYTF.

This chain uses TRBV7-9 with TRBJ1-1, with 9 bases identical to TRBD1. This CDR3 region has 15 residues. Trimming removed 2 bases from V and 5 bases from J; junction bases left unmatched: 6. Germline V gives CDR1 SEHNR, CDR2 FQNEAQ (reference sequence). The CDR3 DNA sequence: TGTGCCAGCAGCTTACCGGGACAGGGTAGAACTGAAGCTTTCTTT. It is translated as CASSLPGQGRTEAFF.

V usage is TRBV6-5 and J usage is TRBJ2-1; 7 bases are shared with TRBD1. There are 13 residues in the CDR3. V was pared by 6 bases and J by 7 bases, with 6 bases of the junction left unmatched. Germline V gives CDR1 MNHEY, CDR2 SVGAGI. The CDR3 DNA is TGTGCCAGCAGGACCACAGGGGTGAATGAGCAGTTCTTC. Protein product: CASRTTGVNEQFF.

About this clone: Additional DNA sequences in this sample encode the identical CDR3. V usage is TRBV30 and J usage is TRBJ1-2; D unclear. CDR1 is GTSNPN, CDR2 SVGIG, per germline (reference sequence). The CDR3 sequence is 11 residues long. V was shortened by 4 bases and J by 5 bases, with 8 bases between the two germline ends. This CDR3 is CAWTQDYGYTF. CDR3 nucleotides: TGTGCCTGGACGCAGGATTATGGCTACACCTTC.

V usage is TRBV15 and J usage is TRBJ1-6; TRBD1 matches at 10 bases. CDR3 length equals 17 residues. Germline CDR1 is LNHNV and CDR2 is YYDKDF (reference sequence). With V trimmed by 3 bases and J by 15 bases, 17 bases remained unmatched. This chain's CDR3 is CATSSSWGRDRGSLLHF. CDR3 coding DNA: TGTGCCACCAGCAGTAGCTGGGGTAGGGACAGGGGAAGTCTCCTCCACTTT.

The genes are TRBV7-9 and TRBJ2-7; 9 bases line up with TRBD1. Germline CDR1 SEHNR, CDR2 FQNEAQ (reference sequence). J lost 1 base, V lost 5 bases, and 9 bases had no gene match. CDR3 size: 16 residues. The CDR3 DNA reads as TGTGCCAGCAGCGGTAGGACAGGGGTCTTTTCCTACGAGCAGTACTTC. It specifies CASSGRTGVFSYEQYF.

CDR3 DNA: TGTGCCAGCAGCTTAGGGGGCAGGGGGCCGGTAGATACGCAGTATTTT. It specifies CASSLGGRGPVDTQYF. This chain links TRBV7-9 with TRBJ2-3; 8 bases match TRBD1. The CDR3 covers 16 residues. Germline V gives CDR1 SEHNR, CDR2 FQNEAQ (reference sequence). Germline trimming cut 1 base from V and 5 bases from J; bases unmatched to any gene: 8. Using reference TRBV7-9 and TRBJ2-3 for the parts outside the CDR3, the full variable domain is DTGVSQNPRHKITKRGQNVTFRCDPISEHNRLYWYRQTLGQGPEFLTYFQNEAQLEKSRLLSDRFSAERPKGSFSTLEIQRTEQGDSAMYLCASSLGGRGPVDTQYFGPGTRLTVL.

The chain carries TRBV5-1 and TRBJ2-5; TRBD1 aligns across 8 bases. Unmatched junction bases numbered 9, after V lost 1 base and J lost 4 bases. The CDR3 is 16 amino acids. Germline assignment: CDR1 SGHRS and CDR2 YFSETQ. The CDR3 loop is CASSLIGQGAGETQYF. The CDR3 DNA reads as TGCGCCAGCAGCTTGATAGGCCAGGGGGCAGGAGAGACCCAGTACTTC.

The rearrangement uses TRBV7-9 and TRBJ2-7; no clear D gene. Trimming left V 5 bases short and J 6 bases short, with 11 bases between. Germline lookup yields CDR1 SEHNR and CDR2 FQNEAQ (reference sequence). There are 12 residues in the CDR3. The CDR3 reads CASSPGSGEQYF. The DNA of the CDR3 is TGTGCCAGCAGCCCCGGGTCCGGCGAGCAGTACTTC.

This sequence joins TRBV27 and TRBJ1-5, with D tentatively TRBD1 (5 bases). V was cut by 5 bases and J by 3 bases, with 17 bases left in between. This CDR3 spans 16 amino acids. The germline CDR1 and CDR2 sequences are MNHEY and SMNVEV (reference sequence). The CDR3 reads CASSPQPNRLNQPQHF. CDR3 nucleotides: TGTGCCAGCAGTCCCCAGCCTAACAGGCTCAATCAGCCCCAGCATTTT.

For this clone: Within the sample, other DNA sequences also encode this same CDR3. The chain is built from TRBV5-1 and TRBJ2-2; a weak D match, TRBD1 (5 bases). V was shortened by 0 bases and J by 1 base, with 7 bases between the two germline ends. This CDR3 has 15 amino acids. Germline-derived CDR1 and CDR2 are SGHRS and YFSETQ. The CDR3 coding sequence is TGCGCCAGCAGCTTGGGAGACAGGAACACCGGGGAGCTGTTTTTT. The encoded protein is CASSLGDRNTGELFF. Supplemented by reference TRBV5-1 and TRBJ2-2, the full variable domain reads KAGVTQTPRYLIKTRGQQVTLSCSPISGHRSVSWYQQTPGQGLQFLFEYFSETQRNKGNFPGRFSGRQFSNSRSEMNVSTLELGDSALYLCASSLGDRNTGELFFGEGSRLTVL.

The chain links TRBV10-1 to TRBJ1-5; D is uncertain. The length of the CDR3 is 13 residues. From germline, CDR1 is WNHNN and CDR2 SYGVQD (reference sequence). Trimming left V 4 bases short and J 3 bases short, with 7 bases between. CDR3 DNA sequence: TGCGCCAGCAGTGCTAACTCCAATCAGCCCCAGCATTTT. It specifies CASSANSNQPQHF.

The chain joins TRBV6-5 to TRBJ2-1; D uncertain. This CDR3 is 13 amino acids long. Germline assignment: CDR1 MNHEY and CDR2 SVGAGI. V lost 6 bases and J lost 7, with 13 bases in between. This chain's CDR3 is CASRSKPWNEQFF. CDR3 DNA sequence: TGTGCCAGCAGGTCTAAGCCCTGGAATGAGCAGTTCTTC.